A selection of T cell receptor beta chains follows, all from one sample in a study of control samples from healthy donors and cancer patients. Generated by immunoSEQ multiplex PCR, the TCRdb table keeps only in-frame clones and is missing some. The table shows 150,000 or so clones, with over 85% occurring only once. The material sequenced was blood. The source of these receptors is a man aged 18 to 30 in good health. CDR3s include the opening cysteine and the closing phenylalanine or tryptophan. The D gene is left open where the match is weak.

CDR3 DNA: TGTGCCAGTAGTATACACCCGGGACTAGCGGGAGAAGATACGCAGTATTTT
CDR3 protein: CASSIHPGLAGEDTQYF
V gene: TRBV19
D gene: TRBD2
J gene: TRBJ2-3
CDR3 length: 17

CDR3 DNA: TGTGCCAGCATCCCTTCCGACTACTATGGCTACACCTTC
CDR3 protein: CASIPSDYYGYTF
V gene: TRBV7-2
D gene: NA
J gene: TRBJ1-2
CDR3 length: 13

CDR3 DNA: TGCAGTGCTAGTAGGGGGGGCTACTACTCCTACGAGCAGTACTTC
CDR3 protein: CSASRGGYYSYEQYF
V gene: TRBV20-1
D gene: NA
J gene: TRBJ2-7
CDR3 length: 15

CDR3 DNA: TGTGCCAGCAGTTTCGGACAGGGGGCAAACACTGAAGCTTTCTTT
CDR3 protein: CASSFGQGANTEAFF
V gene: TRBV28
D gene: TRBD1
J gene: TRBJ1-1
CDR3 length: 15

CDR3 DNA: TGTGCTAGCAGTTTATATCCAATTCTGGACAGGGGTGACAATCAGCCCCAGCATTTT
CDR3 protein: CASSLYPILDRGDNQPQHF
V gene: TRBV28
D gene: TRBD1
J gene: TRBJ1-5
CDR3 length: 19

CDR3 DNA: TGTGCCACCAGCAGAGATAGTAGCAATCAGCCCCAGCATTTT
CDR3 protein: CATSRDSSNQPQHF
V gene: TRBV15
D gene: NA
J gene: TRBJ1-5
CDR3 length: 14

CDR3 DNA: TGTGCCACCTATTCTGCCTACGAGCAGTACTTC
CDR3 protein: CATYSAYEQYF
V gene: TRBV6-5
D gene: NA
J gene: TRBJ2-7
CDR3 length: 11

CDR3 DNA: TGTGCCATCAGGCAGACAGGGGATAGCAATCAGCCCCAGCATTTT
CDR3 protein: CAIRQTGDSNQPQHF
V gene: TRBV10-3
D gene: TRBD1
J gene: TRBJ1-5
CDR3 length: 15

CDR3 DNA: TGTGCCACCAGCGCAAGACCGGGACAGGGGGCCAGCTCCTACGAGCAGTACTTC
CDR3 protein: CATSARPGQGASSYEQYF
V gene: TRBV15
D gene: TRBD1
J gene: TRBJ2-7
CDR3 length: 18

CDR3 DNA: TGTGCCATCAGTGGCATAGTAGCGGGGGCCTCCTACAATGAGCAGTTCTTC
CDR3 protein: CAISGIVAGASYNEQFF
V gene: TRBV10-3
D gene: TRBD2
J gene: TRBJ2-1
CDR3 length: 17

CDR3 DNA: TGTGCCAGCAGCTTAGTCCCCCCCGGTGATAGCAATCAGCCCCAGCATTTT
CDR3 protein: CASSLVPPGDSNQPQHF
V gene: TRBV11-3
D gene: NA
J gene: TRBJ1-5
CDR3 length: 17

CDR3 DNA: TGTGCCAGTAGTTCCTCCCACAGGGGTGGCGGAGTTTGGGAGACCCAGTACTTC
CDR3 protein: CASSSSHRGGGVWETQYF
V gene: TRBV19
D gene: TRBD1
J gene: TRBJ2-5
CDR3 length: 18

CDR3 DNA: TGTGCCAGCAGTATATCCGGGACTCTTAACACAGATACGCAGTATTTT
CDR3 protein: CASSISGTLNTDTQYF
V gene: TRBV27
D gene: NA
J gene: TRBJ2-3
CDR3 length: 16

CDR3 DNA: TGTGCCAGCAGCGTTCCTGGCCAAGAGACCCAGTACTTC
CDR3 protein: CASSVPGQETQYF
V gene: TRBV9
D gene: NA
J gene: TRBJ2-5
CDR3 length: 13

CDR3 DNA: TGTGCCAGCAGGGACATACAGGGGACAAACACCGGGGAGCTGTTTTTT
CDR3 protein: CASRDIQGTNTGELFF
V gene: TRBV28
D gene: TRBD1
J gene: TRBJ2-2
CDR3 length: 16

CDR3 DNA: TGTGCCAGCAGTTCCTCCGGGACAGGGGGCAATCAGCCCCAGCATTTT
CDR3 protein: CASSSSGTGGNQPQHF
V gene: TRBV6-5
D gene: TRBD1
J gene: TRBJ1-5
CDR3 length: 16

CDR3 DNA: TGTGCCAGCAGACCGGATTACGACTCGGAGAATGAGCAGTTCTTC
CDR3 protein: CASRPDYDSENEQFF
V gene: TRBV6-5
D gene: NA
J gene: TRBJ2-1
CDR3 length: 15

CDR3 DNA: TGTGCCAGCAGCCGTACAGGGTTGGGGACTGAAGCTTTCTTT
CDR3 protein: CASSRTGLGTEAFF
V gene: TRBV7-9
D gene: NA
J gene: TRBJ1-1
CDR3 length: 14